This TCR beta chain was observed in a study of T cells in Graves' hyperthyroidism and ophthalmopathy. Study findings and constraints: Among thyroid clonotypes expanded above 0.001, most also appeared in blood. In the analysis, a 13 V-J model separated ophthalmopathy from stable hyperthyroidism.

There were TCR beta CDR3 regions amplified from RNA transcripts. When the TCR CDR3 underwent first-round RT-PCR, the HTBI primer set was used. From the multiplex PCR reads, TCRdb called clonotypes with MiXCR, one entry per CDR3 protein. The table lists around 450,000 distinct CDR3 sequences, around a sixth of them singletons. V lost 3 bases to trimming and J lost 2 bases, with 11 bases between them. The CDR3 extends over 15 amino acids. Germline values: CDR1 SGHTA, CDR2 FQGNSA. Comment on this clonotype: The antigen is not known.

Stability of Graves' hyperthyroidism was defined as absent ophthalmopathy progression within 18 months. The source of the PBMCs was 10 ml of fresh peripheral blood. V gene TRBV7-2 combines with J gene TRBJ2-1; perhaps TRBD1 as D (5 bases). This sequence was found in a woman aged 18-29 years with Graves' hyperthyroidism. The sample was blood. The CDR3 DNA follows: TGTGCCAGCAGCTTTCAGGGTCCCGCCTACAATGAGCAGTTCTTC. Translated: CASSFQGPAYNEQFF.